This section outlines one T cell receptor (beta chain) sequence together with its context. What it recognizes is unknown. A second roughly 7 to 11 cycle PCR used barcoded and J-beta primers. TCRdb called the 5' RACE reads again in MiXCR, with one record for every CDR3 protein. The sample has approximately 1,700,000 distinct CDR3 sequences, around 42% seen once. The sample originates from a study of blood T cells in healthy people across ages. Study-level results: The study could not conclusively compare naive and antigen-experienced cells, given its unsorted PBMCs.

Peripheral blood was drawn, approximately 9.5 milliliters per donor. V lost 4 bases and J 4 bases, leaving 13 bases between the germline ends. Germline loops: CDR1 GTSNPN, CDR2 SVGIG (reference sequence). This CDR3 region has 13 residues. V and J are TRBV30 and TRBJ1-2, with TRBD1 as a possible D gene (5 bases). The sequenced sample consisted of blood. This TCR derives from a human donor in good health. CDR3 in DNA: TGTGCCTGGAAGGGAGCGGGGGTCTATGGCTACACCTTC. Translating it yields CAWKGAGVYGYTF.